This TCR beta chain derives from a study of T cell repertoires in cytomegalovirus infection. Across the whole study: Indicated by public TCR beta signatures were CMV infection and matching HLA type.

Overall study results and limits: Accumulated public TCR beta family frequency recognized individuals carrying CMV together with the relevant HLA. The study found HLA-C-restricted CMV-specific TCR beta clonotypes dominating the ex vivo response.

TCRdb re-called the reads through MiXCR, storing one row per CDR3 protein. Of around 450,000 distinct CDR3 sequences in the sample, about 11% were seen once. V trimming: 2 bases; J trimming: 6 bases; junction bases outside the gene matches: 12. CDR3 length: 18 residues. The germline V gene encodes CDR1 MNHEY and CDR2 SVGAGI. With respect to this clonotype: Its antigen is currently unknown.

Sample: PBMCs. The receptor was derived from a human donor in good health (CMV status not recorded). Some clones in this sample may be carry-over from other donors' samples. The V gene is TRBV6-5, the J gene TRBJ1-6; 8 bases agree with TRBD1. CDR3 DNA sequence: TGTGCCAGCAGTTACGGGACAGGCTCACCGTCAGCTAATTCACCCCTCCACTTT. Its translation is CASSYGTGSPSANSPLHF.